These 29 T cell receptor beta chains came from one sample sequenced in a study of blood T cell repertoires in COVID-19. The table came from immunoSEQ multiplex PCR; TCRdb's copy has only in-frame clones and leaves some out. The table shows 350,000 to 550,000 clones, with more than 80% occurring only once. Material: PBMCs or T cells enriched from blood (not recorded which). The origin of the receptors is a young man who had recovered from COVID-19.

The V call is TRBV30, the J call TRBJ2-7; 7 nucleotides match TRBD1. The trim removed 8 bases at V and 2 bases at J, leaving 6 bases unmatched. This CDR3 is 12 amino acids long. Germline loops: CDR1 GTSNPN, CDR2 SVGIG (reference sequence). The CDR3 region is CARSQGTYEQYF. The CDR3 nucleotides are TGTGCCCGGTCACAGGGGACCTACGAGCAGTACTTC.

The CDR3 DNA is TGTGCCAGTCATTTCGGGGGTTTTAAAGCGAACACCGGGGAGCTGTTTTTT. Protein: CASHFGGFKANTGELFF. V usage is TRBV19 and J usage is TRBJ2-2; a possible D gene is TRBD2 (6 bases). Germline CDR1 reads LNHDA; CDR2 reads SQIVND (reference sequence). CDR3 length: 17 residues. V shed 8 bases and J shed 0 bases, with 19 bases lying between them.

J is TRBJ1-6 and V is TRBV3-1 (or the pseudogene TRBV3-2); possible D gene TRBD1, 6 bases. Germline-derived CDR1 and CDR2 are LGHDT and YNNKEL (reference sequence). V lost 0 bases to trimming and J lost 8 bases, with 14 bases between them. This CDR3 contains 16 residues. The CDR3 coding sequence is TGTGCCAGCAGCCAAGATCCCAGGGGTAGGGATTCACCCCTCCACTTT. This translates into CASSQDPRGRDSPLHF.

The chain recombines TRBV2 with TRBJ1-5; D uncertain. The V and J ends lost 6 bases and 2 bases respectively, with 14 bases between them. CDR1 is SNHLY and CDR2 is FYNNEI in the germline V gene. CDR3 length: 15 amino acids. The CDR3 DNA is TGTGCCAGCAGCCGAGCTCGTGAACGCAATCAGCCCCAGCATTTT. Translating it yields CASSRARERNQPQHF. The entire variable domain, with the rest obtained from reference TRBV2 and TRBJ1-5, is as follows: EPEVTQTPSHQVTQMGQEVILRCVPISNHLYFYWYRQILGQKVEFLVSFYNNEISEKSEIFDDQFSVERPDGSNFTLKIRSTKLEDSAMYFCASSRARERNQPQHFGDGTRLSIL.

DNA of the CDR3: TGTGCCAGCAGCTTGAACTTAATATTTACCGGGGAGCTGTTTTTT. This codes for CASSLNLIFTGELFF. The chain has TRBV5-6 and TRBJ2-2; D gene uncertain. Trimming stripped 1 base from V and 5 bases from J, with 12 bases between. CDR1 is SGHDT and CDR2 is YYEEEE in the germline V gene. This CDR3 comprises 15 residues. Looking up the rest from reference TRBV5-6 and TRBJ2-2 gives the full variable domain: DAGVTQSPTHLIKTRGQQVTLRCSPKSGHDTVSWYQQALGQGPQFIFQYYEEEERQRGNFPDRFSGHQFPNYSSELNVNALLLGDSALYLCASSLNLIFTGELFFGEGSRLTVL.

The genes are TRBV13 and TRBJ2-1, with 13 bases matching TRBD2. Germline V CDR1 and CDR2: PRHDT, FYEKMQ (reference sequence). The trim removed 6 bases at V and 8 bases at J, leaving 7 bases unmatched. The length of the CDR3 is 15 residues. Here the CDR3 reads CASRPGLAGADEQFF. The CDR3 DNA reads as TGTGCCAGCAGACCCGGACTAGCGGGAGCTGATGAGCAGTTCTTC.

V and J are TRBV5-1 and TRBJ2-1, with D possibly TRBD1 on 5 matching bases. The V gene lost 5 bases and the J gene lost 3 bases, with 12 bases spanning the gap. CDR3 length: 14 residues. Germline values: CDR1 SGHRS, CDR2 YFSETQ. The CDR3 DNA follows: TGCGCCAGCAGAGCCGACAGCAACTACAATGAGCAGTTCTTC. It specifies CASRADSNYNEQFF. The entire variable domain, with the rest obtained from reference TRBV5-1 and TRBJ2-1, is as follows: KAGVTQTPRYLIKTRGQQVTLSCSPISGHRSVSWYQQTPGQGLQFLFEYFSETQRNKGNFPGRFSGRQFSNSRSEMNVSTLELGDSALYLCASRADSNYNEQFFGPGTRLTVL.

This clone was seen only once. This chain connects TRBV2 to TRBJ2-7; tentative D call: TRBD1 (6 bases). CDR1 SNHLY and CDR2 FYNNEI come from the germline V gene. V shed 3 bases and J shed 0 bases, with 12 bases lying between them. This CDR3 region has 15 residues. CDR3 nucleotides: TGTGCCAGCAGTGAGGACAGAACCAGCTCCTACGAGCAGTACTTC. It is translated as CASSEDRTSSYEQYF.

This rearrangement joins TRBV11-2 to TRBJ2-1; 7 bases align to TRBD1. In germline, CDR1 is SGHAT, CDR2 FQNNGV. With V trimmed by 2 bases and J by 8 bases, 0 bases remained unmatched. The CDR3 spans 12 residues. CDR3 region: CASSLTGDEQFF. The CDR3 region has the DNA TGTGCCAGCAGCTTAACAGGGGATGAGCAGTTCTTC. Looking up the rest from reference TRBV11-2 and TRBJ2-1 gives the full variable domain: EAGVAQSPRYKIIEKRQSVAFWCNPISGHATLYWYQQILGQGPKLLIQFQNNGVVDDSQLPKDRFSAERLKGVDSTLKIQPAKLEDSAVYLCASSLTGDEQFFGPGTRLTVL.

The genes are TRBV18 and TRBJ1-2; a possible D gene is TRBD1 (6 bases). CDR1 KGHSH and CDR2 LQKENI come from the germline V gene. Trimming pared 0 bases from V and 4 bases from J, leaving 9 bases between. The CDR3 loop spans 14 amino acids. DNA of the CDR3: TGTGCCAGCTCACCACCCTGGGACACCTATGGCTACACCTTC. Its translation is CASSPPWDTYGYTF.

The V call is TRBV28, the J call TRBJ1-2; 8 bases line up with TRBD1. Germline lookup yields CDR1 MDHEN and CDR2 SYDVKM. This CDR3 is built from 16 residues. Unmatched junction bases numbered 15, after V lost 6 bases and J lost 6 bases. The CDR3 bases are TGTGCCAGCAGCTCGGGGACAGGCCTTACGGGGGATGGCTACACCTTC. Its protein product is CASSSGTGLTGDGYTF.

This chain connects TRBV5-1 to TRBJ2-3; D gene unclear. The CDR3 runs to 14 residues. Germline V gene data show CDR1 as SGHRS and CDR2 as YFSETQ. V dropped 0 bases and J dropped 2 bases, with 7 bases sitting between them. For the CDR3, the DNA is TGCGCCAGCAGCTTGGGGAGCAACACAGATACGCAGTATTTT. Protein product: CASSLGSNTDTQYF.

The chain employs TRBV18 and TRBJ1-5; 11 nucleotides match TRBD1. The CDR3 covers 15 residues. After removal of 6 bases from V and 8 bases from J, the junction contained 9 bases not matched to a gene. Germline assignment: CDR1 KGHSH and CDR2 LQKENI. The chain's CDR3 is CASSPRTGGGEPQHF. The CDR3 region has the DNA TGTGCCAGCTCCCCCAGGACAGGGGGCGGGGAGCCCCAGCATTTT.

The DNA of the CDR3 is TGTGCCAGCAGTCGAGGACAGGGGAGCTCCTACGAGCAGTACTTC. It specifies CASSRGQGSSYEQYF. This rearrangement joins TRBV27 to TRBJ2-7; TRBD1 agrees at 9 bases. The V segment lost 5 bases and the J segment 0 bases; nucleotides outside the gene matches: 5. Germline V gives CDR1 MNHEY, CDR2 SMNVEV (reference sequence). The CDR3 totals 15 residues.

This clone occurred once. V usage is TRBV28 and J usage is TRBJ1-1, with 7 positions matching TRBD1. This CDR3 is built from 13 residues. With V trimmed by 6 bases and J by 7 bases, 8 bases remained unmatched. The germline CDR1 and CDR2 sequences are MDHEN and SYDVKM. Written as DNA, the CDR3 is TGTGCCAGCAGAACCGCCTCAGGGGGTGAAGCTTTCTTT. Translated: CASRTASGGEAFF.

The chain carries TRBV10-3 and TRBJ2-3, with 7 bases matching TRBD1. Germline values: CDR1 ENHRY, CDR2 SYGVKD. The V gene end was trimmed by 0 bases and the J gene end by 6 bases; junction bases not matched to a gene: 6. This CDR3 spans 15 amino acids. This chain's CDR3 is CAISESTGDPDTQYF. The CDR3 DNA reads TGTGCCATCAGTGAGTCTACAGGGGATCCGGATACGCAGTATTTT.

The chain links TRBV10-2 to TRBJ1-4; 10 bases are shared with TRBD1. Trimming cost V 4 bases and J 7 bases; bases outside gene matches: 6. Germline V lookup: CDR1 WSHSY, CDR2 SAAADI. The CDR3 totals 15 residues. CDR3 sequence (DNA): TGCGCCAGCAGTGGCGGGACAGGGGAGGGTGAAAAACTGTTTTTT. Residues: CASSGGTGEGEKLFF.

This clone was seen a few times. V gene TRBV7-9 combines with J gene TRBJ2-4, with 7 bases matching TRBD1. After removal of 1 base from V and 5 bases from J, the junction contained 2 bases not matched to a gene. Germline assignment: CDR1 SEHNR and CDR2 FQNEAQ (reference sequence). The CDR3 loop spans 14 amino acids. CDR3 DNA sequence: TGTGCCAGCAGCTTAGGGCAGGGGGAAAACATTCAGTACTTC. Encoded protein: CASSLGQGENIQYF.

V gene TRBV27 combines with J gene TRBJ2-7; TRBD2 matches at 11 bases. The CDR3 consists of 14 residues. The V and J ends lost 5 bases and 2 bases, in that order; junction bases with no gene match: 2. Germline-derived CDR1 and CDR2 are MNHEY and SMNVEV (reference sequence). The CDR3 is CASSRLAGTYEQYF. The CDR3 region has the DNA TGTGCCAGCAGTCGACTAGCGGGAACCTACGAGCAGTACTTC.

The rearrangement links TRBV5-4 to TRBJ1-5; 11 bases are shared with TRBD1. The germline V gene has CDR1 SGHNT and CDR2 YYREEE (reference sequence). This CDR3 is built from 17 residues. V shed 0 bases, J shed 2 bases, and the junction held 4 bases outside the gene matches. In nucleotides, the CDR3 is TGTGCCAGCAGCTTGGGAGGACAGGGGGCCGGCAATCAGCCCCAGCATTTT. This sequence encodes CASSLGGQGAGNQPQHF.

V usage is TRBV10-1 and J usage is TRBJ2-7, with 8 nucleotides matching TRBD2. The CDR3 extends over 15 amino acids. V lost 3 bases to trimming and J lost 1 base; unmatched junction nucleotides: 5. Germline CDR1 WNHNN, CDR2 SYGVQD (reference sequence). The CDR3 spells CASSDGASGSYEQYF. CDR3 DNA: TGCGCCAGCAGTGACGGGGCTAGCGGGTCCTACGAGCAGTACTTC.

The chain couples TRBV7-3 to TRBJ2-2, with 7 bases identical to TRBD2. The CDR3 totals 15 residues. V was pared by 5 bases and J by 5 bases, with 8 bases of the junction left unmatched. The germline CDR1 and CDR2 sequences are SGHTA and FQGTGA. The CDR3 region has the DNA TGTGCCAGCAGCCCTCAGCGGGAATGGACCGGGGAGCTGTTTTTT. It translates to CASSPQREWTGELFF.

This chain's CDR3 is CAWYTGGVLSGNTIYF. Written as DNA, the CDR3 is TGTGCCTGGTATACCGGGGGGGTTCTCTCTGGAAACACCATATATTTT. J is TRBJ1-3 and V is TRBV30, with a tentative D call TRBD1 (5 bases). Germline loops: CDR1 GTSNPN, CDR2 SVGIG (reference sequence). V was pared by 5 bases and J by 0 bases, with 17 bases between. CDR3 size: 16 residues.

The chain is built from TRBV3-1 (or the pseudogene TRBV3-2) and TRBJ2-1; D call uncertain. Per germline, CDR1 LGHDT and CDR2 YNNKEL (reference sequence). The CDR3 covers 13 residues. The V and J ends lost 2 bases and 7 bases respectively, with 9 bases between them. CDR3 amino acids: CASSQPPPNEQFF. For the CDR3, the DNA is TGTGCCAGCAGCCAACCCCCCCCTAATGAGCAGTTCTTC.

The chain recombines TRBV4-1 with TRBJ2-1; a possible D gene is TRBD2 (5 bases). The CDR3 runs to 14 residues. Germline V gene sequence: CDR1 MGHRA, CDR2 YSYEKL. Trimming cost V 4 bases and J 8 bases, with 15 bases left between them. The CDR3 spells CASSLYRDNDEQFF. In DNA, the CDR3 is TGCGCCAGCAGCCTTTATCGGGATAACGATGAGCAGTTCTTC.

This clone was recorded once. The V call is TRBV29-1, the J call TRBJ1-2; possible D gene TRBD1, 5 bases. Germline V gives CDR1 SQVTM, CDR2 ANQGSEA. The V gene lost 6 bases and the J gene lost 4 bases, with 15 bases spanning the gap. This CDR3 spans 13 amino acids. CDR3 coding DNA: TGCAGCGTCCTGACAGACCAGATCTATGGCTACACCTTC. This codes for CSVLTDQIYGYTF. The variable domain in full, with the rest retrieved from reference TRBV29-1 and TRBJ1-2, is SAVISQKPSRDICQRGTSLTIQCQVDSQVTMMFWYRQQPGQSLTLIATANQGSEATYESGFVIDKFPISRPNLTFSTLTVSNMSPEDSSIYLCSVLTDQIYGYTFGSGTRLTVV.

V is TRBV5-1 and J is TRBJ1-1; no definite D call. V shed 4 bases and J shed 8 bases, with 9 bases lying between them. This CDR3 is built from 11 residues. Looked up from germline, CDR1 is SGHRS and CDR2 is YFSETQ. As DNA, the CDR3 is TGCGCCAGCAGCCTCGGGATAGAAGCTTTCTTT. Translated, it gives CASSLGIEAFF.

This sequence joins TRBV11-2 and TRBJ1-6; D gene unclear. This CDR3 region has 15 residues. Trimming took 4 bases from V and 8 from J, leaving 15 bases between them. Germline V gives CDR1 SGHAT, CDR2 FQNNGV. CDR3 in DNA: TGTGCCAGCAGCTCCTCCGGGGAAGATTATTCACCCCTCCACTTT. This gives the protein CASSSSGEDYSPLHF.

The CDR3 DNA reads as TGTGCCAGCAGGGGGGGACAGGGGTACGAGCAGTACTTC. This codes for CASRGGQGYEQYF. This sequence joins TRBV28 and TRBJ2-7, with 10 nucleotides matching TRBD1. The CDR3 is made up of 13 amino acids. Per germline, CDR1 MDHEN and CDR2 SYDVKM. V lost 6 bases to trimming and J lost 4 bases; unmatched junction nucleotides: 3. The full variable domain, its missing parts supplied by reference TRBV28 and TRBJ2-7, is DVKVTQSSRYLVKRTGEKVFLECVQDMDHENMFWYRQDPGLGLRLIYFSYDVKMKEKGDIPEGYSVSREKKERFSLILESASTNQTSMYLCASRGGQGYEQYFGPGTRLTVT.